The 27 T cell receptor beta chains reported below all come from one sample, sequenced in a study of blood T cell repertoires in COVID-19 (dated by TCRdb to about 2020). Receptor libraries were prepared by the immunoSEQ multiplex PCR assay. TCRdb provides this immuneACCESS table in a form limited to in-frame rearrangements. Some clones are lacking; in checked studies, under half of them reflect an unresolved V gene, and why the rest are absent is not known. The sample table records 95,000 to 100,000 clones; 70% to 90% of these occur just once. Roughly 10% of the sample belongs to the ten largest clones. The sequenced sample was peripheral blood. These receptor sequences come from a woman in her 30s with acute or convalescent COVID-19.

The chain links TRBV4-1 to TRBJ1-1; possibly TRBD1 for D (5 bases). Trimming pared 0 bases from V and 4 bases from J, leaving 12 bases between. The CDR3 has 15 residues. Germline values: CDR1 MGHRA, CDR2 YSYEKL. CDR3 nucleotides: TGCGCCAGCAGCCAAGATATGGGGCCGAGCACTGAAGCTTTCTTT. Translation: CASSQDMGPSTEAFF.

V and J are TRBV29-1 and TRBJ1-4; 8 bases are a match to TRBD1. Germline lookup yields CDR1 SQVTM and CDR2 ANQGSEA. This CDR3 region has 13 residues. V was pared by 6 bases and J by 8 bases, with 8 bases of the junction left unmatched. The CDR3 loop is CSVGQAPGEKLFF. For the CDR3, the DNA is TGCAGCGTGGGACAGGCCCCAGGGGAAAAACTGTTTTTT.

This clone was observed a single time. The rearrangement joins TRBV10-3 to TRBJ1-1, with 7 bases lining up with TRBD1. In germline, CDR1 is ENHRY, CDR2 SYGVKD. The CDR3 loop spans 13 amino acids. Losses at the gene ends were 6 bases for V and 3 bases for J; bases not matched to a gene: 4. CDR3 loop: CAISTGDDTEAFF. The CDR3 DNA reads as TGTGCCATCAGCACAGGGGATGACACTGAAGCTTTCTTT.

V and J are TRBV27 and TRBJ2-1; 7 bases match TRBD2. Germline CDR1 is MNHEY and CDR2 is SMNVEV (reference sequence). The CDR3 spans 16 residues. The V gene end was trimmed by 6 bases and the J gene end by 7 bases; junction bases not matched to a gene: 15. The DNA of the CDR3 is TGTGCCAGCAGCCCTCGCCCTGGACTAGATACAAATGAGCAGTTCTTC. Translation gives CASSPRPGLDTNEQFF.

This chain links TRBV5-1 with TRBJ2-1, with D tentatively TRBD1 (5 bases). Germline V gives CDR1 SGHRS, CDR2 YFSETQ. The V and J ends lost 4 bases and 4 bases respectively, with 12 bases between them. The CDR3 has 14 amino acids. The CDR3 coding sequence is TGCGCCAGCAGCATCATCCAGGGTTACAATGAGCAGTTCTTC. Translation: CASSIIQGYNEQFF.

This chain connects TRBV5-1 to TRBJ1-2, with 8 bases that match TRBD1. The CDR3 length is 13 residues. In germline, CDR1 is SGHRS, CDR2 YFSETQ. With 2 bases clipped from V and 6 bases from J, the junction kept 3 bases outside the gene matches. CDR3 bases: TGCGCCAGCAGCTTTGACAGGGGTAATGGCTACACCTTC. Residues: CASSFDRGNGYTF.

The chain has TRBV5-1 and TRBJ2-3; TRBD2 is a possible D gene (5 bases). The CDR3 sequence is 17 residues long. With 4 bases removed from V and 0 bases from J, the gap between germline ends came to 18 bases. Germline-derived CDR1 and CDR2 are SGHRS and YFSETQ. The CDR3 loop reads CASSPYLSGTSTDTQYF. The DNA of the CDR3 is TGCGCCAGCAGCCCCTATCTAAGCGGTACTAGCACAGATACGCAGTATTTT.

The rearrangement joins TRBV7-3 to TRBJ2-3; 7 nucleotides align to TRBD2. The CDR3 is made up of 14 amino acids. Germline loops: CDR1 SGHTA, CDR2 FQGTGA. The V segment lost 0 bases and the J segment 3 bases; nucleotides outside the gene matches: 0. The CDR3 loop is CASSLTGGTDTQYF. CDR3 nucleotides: TGTGCCAGCAGCTTAACGGGGGGGACAGATACGCAGTATTTT.

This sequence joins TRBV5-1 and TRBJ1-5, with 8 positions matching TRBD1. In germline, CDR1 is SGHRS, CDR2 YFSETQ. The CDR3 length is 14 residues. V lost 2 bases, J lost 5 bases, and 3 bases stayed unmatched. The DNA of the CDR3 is TGCGCCAGCAGCTTCGGACAGGGCGATCAGCCCCAGCATTTT. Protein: CASSFGQGDQPQHF.

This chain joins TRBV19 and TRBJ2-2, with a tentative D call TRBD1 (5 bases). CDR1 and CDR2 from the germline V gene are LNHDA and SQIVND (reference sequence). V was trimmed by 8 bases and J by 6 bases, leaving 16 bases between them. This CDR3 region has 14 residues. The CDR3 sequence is CASSGYASSGELFF. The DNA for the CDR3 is TGTGCCAGTTCAGGGTACGCTTCGTCCGGGGAGCTGTTTTTT.

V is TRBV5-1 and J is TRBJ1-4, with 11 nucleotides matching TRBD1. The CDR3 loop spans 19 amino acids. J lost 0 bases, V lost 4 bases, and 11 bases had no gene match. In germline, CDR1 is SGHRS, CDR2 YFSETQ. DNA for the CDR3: TGCGCCAGCAGCGGACGGACAGGGGGCAAGCTAGCAACTAATGAAAAACTGTTTTTT. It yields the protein CASSGRTGGKLATNEKLFF.

The CDR3 loop reads CASSLKGDSTEAFF. The CDR3 DNA follows: TGTGCCAGCAGTTTGAAGGGGGATAGCACTGAAGCTTTCTTT. The chain links TRBV28 to TRBJ1-1, with TRBD1 as a possible D gene (6 bases). The CDR3 length is 14 residues. V lost 3 bases and J lost 4, with 12 bases in between. Looked up from germline, CDR1 is MDHEN and CDR2 is SYDVKM.

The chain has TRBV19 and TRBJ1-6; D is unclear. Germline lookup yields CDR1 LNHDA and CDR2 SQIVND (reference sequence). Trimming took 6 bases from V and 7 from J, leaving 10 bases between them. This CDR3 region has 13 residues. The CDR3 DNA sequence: TGTGCCAGTAGGGATGGCGGGAATTCACCCCTCCACTTT. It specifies CASRDGGNSPLHF.

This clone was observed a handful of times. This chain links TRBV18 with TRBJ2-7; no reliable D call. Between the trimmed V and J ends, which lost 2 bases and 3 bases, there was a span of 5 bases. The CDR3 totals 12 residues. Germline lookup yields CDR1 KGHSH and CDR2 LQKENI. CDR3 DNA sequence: TGTGCCAGCTCACCAGAGATCTACGAGCAGTACTTC. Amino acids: CASSPEIYEQYF.

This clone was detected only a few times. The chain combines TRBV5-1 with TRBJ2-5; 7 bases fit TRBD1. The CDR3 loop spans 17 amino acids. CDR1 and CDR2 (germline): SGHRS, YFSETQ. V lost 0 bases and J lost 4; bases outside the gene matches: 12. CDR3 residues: CASSLARQQGIGETQYF. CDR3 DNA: TGCGCCAGCAGCTTGGCACGGCAACAGGGGATAGGAGAGACCCAGTACTTC.

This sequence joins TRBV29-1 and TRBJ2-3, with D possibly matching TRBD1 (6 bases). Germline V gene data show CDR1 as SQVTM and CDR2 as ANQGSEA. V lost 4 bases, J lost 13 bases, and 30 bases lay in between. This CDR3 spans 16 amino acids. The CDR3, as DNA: TGCAGCGTTGTCTTCCCTTCAGGGGATCACGCCTTCTGGGAGTATTTT. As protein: CSVVFPSGDHAFWEYF.

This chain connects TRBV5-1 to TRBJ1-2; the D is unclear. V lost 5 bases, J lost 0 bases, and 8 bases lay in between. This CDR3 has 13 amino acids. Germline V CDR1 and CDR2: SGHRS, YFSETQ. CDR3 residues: CASRQPTNYGYTF. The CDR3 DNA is TGCGCCAGCAGACAGCCTACTAACTATGGCTACACCTTC. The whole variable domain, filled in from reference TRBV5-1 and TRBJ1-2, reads KAGVTQTPRYLIKTRGQQVTLSCSPISGHRSVSWYQQTPGQGLQFLFEYFSETQRNKGNFPGRFSGRQFSNSRSEMNVSTLELGDSALYLCASRQPTNYGYTFGSGTRLTVV.

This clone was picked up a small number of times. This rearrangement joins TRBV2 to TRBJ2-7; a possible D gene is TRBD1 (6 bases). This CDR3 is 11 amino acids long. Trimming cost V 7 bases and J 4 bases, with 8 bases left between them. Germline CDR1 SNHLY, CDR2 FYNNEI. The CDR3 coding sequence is TGTGCCAGCAACCAGGGGTACGAGCAGTACTTC. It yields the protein CASNQGYEQYF.

The CDR3 coding sequence is TGCGCCAGCAGCGACAGGGAAAAAGAGCAGTACTTC. Encoded protein: CASSDREKEQYF. V and J are TRBV5-1 and TRBJ2-7, with 7 bases lining up with TRBD1. The CDR3 has 12 amino acids. Unmatched junction bases numbered 5, after V lost 4 bases and J lost 7 bases. Germline CDR1 reads SGHRS; CDR2 reads YFSETQ.

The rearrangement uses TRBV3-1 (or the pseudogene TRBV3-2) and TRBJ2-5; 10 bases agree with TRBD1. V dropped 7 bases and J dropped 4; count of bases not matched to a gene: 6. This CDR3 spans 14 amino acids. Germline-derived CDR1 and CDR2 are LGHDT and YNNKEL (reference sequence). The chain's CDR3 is CASTRGDRGETQYF. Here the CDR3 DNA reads TGTGCCAGCACCAGAGGGGACAGGGGAGAGACCCAGTACTTC.

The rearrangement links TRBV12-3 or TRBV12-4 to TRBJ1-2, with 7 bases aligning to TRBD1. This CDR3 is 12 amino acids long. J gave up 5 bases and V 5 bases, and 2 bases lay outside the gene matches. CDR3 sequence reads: CASSQTGYGYTF. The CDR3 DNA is TGTGCCAGCAGTCAGACAGGGTATGGCTACACCTTC.

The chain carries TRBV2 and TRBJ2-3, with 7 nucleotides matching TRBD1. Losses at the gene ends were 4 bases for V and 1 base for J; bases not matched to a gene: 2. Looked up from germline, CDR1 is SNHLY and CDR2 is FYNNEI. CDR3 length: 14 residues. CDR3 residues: CASSAGQRTDTQYF. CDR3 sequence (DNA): TGTGCCAGCAGTGCGGGACAGCGCACAGATACGCAGTATTTT.

For the CDR3, the DNA is TGCAGCGTTGAATGGCAGACAGATACGCAGTATTTT. Translation gives CSVEWQTDTQYF. The rearrangement joins TRBV29-1 to TRBJ2-3, with D hard to call. The CDR3 spans 12 residues. The V end was cut by 2 bases, the J end by 3 bases, with 6 bases between. Germline values: CDR1 SQVTM, CDR2 ANQGSEA.

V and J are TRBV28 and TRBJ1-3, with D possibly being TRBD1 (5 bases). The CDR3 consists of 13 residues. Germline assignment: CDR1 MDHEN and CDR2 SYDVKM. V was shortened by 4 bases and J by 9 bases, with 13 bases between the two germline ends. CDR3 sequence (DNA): TGTGCCAGCAGTTGGGGCCAAAGCCCCACCATATATTTT. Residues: CASSWGQSPTIYF.

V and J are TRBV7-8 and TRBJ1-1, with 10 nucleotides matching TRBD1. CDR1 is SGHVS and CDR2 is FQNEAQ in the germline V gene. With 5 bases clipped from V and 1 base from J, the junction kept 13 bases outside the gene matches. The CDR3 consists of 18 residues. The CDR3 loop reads CASSPGTGALGANTEAFF. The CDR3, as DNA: TGTGCCAGCAGCCCAGGGACAGGGGCTTTAGGTGCGAACACTGAAGCTTTCTTT.

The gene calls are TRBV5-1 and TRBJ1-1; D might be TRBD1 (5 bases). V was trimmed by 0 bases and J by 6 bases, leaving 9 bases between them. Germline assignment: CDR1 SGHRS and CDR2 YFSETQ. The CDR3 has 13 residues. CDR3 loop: CASSLGRVSEAFF. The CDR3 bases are TGCGCCAGCAGCTTGGGCAGGGTGTCTGAAGCTTTCTTT.

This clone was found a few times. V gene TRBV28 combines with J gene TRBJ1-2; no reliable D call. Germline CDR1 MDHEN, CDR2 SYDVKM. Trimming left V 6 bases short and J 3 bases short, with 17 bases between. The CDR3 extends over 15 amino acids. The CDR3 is CASRPPQEYDYGYTF. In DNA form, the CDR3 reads TGTGCCAGCAGGCCTCCTCAGGAATATGACTATGGCTACACCTTC.